This TCR beta chain was sequenced in a study of circulating and synovial CD4+ cells in juvenile arthritis. Concerning this clone itself: The antigen is undetermined.

Profiled with immunoSEQ multiplex PCR; TCRdb holds only in-frame clones, not every one. The top ten clones hold approximately 0.71% of a sample with about 16,000 clones, about 93% of them seen once. The J segment lost 6 bases and the V segment lost 8 bases, leaving 8 bases of the junction unmatched. The CDR3 sequence is 13 residues long. Germline CDR1 reads SNHLY; CDR2 reads FYNNEI. Whole-study results and caveats: T cell genome counts differed by at least an order of magnitude between CPL and CD4 samples. Bulk blood CD4 repertoires were more diverse than these. Compared with bulk blood, circulating pathogenic-like lymphocytes shared substantially more CDR3 sequences with synovial T cells.

The source material was CD4+ T cells from blood. The chain employs TRBV2 and TRBJ1-1; 8 bases map to TRBD1. The TCR sequence derives from a human donor with juvenile idiopathic arthritis. The CDR3 DNA is TGTGCCAGCGGGTACAGGGGGATCGCTGAAGCTTTCTTT. Its translation: CASGYRGIAEAFF.